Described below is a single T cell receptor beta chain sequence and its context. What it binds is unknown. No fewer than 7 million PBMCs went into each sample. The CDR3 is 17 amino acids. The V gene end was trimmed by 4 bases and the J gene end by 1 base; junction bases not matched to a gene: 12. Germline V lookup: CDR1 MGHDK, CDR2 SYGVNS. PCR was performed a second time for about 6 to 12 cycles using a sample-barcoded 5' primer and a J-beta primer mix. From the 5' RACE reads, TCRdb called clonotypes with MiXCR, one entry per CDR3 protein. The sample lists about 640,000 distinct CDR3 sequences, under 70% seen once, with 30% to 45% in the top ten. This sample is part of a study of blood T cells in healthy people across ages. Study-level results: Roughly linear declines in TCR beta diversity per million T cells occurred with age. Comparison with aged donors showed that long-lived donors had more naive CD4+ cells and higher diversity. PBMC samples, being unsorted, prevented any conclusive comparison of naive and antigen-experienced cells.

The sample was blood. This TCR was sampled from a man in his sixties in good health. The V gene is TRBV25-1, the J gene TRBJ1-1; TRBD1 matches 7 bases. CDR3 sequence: CASSALQGRERNTEAFF. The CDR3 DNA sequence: TGTGCCAGCAGTGCACTACAGGGGCGGGAAAGGAACACTGAAGCTTTCTTT.